The clone carrying this TCR beta chain is classed as medium-sized by frequency. Its target is unknown. These data come from a study of CXCR3-negative and CXCR3-positive naive CD8 T cells. The CDR3 runs 13 residues. Germline V gene data show CDR1 as SGDLS and CDR2 as YYNGEE. The authors made the TRB cDNA libraries by 5' RACE using UMI labels. No DNA is given; TCRdb re-called the 5' RACE reads and lists each CDR3 protein once. The table counts about 5,200 distinct CDR3 sequences; less than 3.5% lies in the top ten. Findings of the study overall: After cryopreservation, CXCR3 expression dropped partially; most assays used fresh PBMCs. Naive cells positive for CXCR3 carried more hydrophobic TRB CDR3s than CXCR3-negative ones. Naive CXCR3-negative cells resembled naive CXCR3-positive cells in TRBV-TRBJ usage; memory cells differed. Both naive subsets carried similar amounts of surface CD5, so TCR strength was inferred from TRB CDR3 properties.

Sequenced sample: naive CXCR3- CD8+ T cells from blood. Subset given: CD45RO-CCR7+CD27+CD95- naive CD8+ T cells lacking CXCR3 (TNR3-). The sequence came from a human donor in good health. Some clones in this sample may be carry-over from other donors' samples. The V and J genes are TRBV9 and TRBJ2-7; no DNA is available, so the TRBD1 call from TCRdb remains unchecked. The CDR3 here is CASSGGQTYEQYF.